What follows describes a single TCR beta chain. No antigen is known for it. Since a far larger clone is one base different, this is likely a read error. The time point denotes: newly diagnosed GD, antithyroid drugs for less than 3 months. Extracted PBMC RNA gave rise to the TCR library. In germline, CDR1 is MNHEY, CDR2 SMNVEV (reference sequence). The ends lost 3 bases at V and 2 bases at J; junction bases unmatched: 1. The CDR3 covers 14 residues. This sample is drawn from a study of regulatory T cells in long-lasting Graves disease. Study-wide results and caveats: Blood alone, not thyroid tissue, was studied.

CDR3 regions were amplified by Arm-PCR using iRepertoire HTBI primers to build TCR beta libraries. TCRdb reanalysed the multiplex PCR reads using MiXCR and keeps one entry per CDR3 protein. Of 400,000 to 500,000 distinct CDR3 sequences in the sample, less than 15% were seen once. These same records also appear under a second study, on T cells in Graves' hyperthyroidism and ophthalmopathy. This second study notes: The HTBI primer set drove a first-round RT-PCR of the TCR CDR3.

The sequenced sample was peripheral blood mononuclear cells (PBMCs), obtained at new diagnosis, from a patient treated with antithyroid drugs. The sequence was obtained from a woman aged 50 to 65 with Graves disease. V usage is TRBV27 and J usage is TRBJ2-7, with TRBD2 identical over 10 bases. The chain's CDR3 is CASSFSGRTYEQYF. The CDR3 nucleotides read TGTGCCAGCAGTTTTAGCGGGAGGACCTACGAGCAGTACTTC.